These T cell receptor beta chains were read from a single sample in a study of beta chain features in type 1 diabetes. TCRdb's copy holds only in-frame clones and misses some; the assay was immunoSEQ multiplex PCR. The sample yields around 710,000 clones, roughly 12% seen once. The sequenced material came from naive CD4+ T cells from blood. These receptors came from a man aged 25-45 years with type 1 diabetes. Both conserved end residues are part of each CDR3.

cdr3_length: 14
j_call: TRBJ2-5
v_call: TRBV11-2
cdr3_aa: CASSLGSTQETQYF

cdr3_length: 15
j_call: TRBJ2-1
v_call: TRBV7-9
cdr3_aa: CASSPGQGTYNEQFF

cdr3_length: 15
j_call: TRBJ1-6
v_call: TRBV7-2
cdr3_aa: CASSPQTGLRTPLHF

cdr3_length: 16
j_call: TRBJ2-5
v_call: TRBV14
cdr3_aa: CASSQDWLAGPETQYF

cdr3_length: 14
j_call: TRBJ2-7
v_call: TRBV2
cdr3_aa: CASIPGQGAREQYF

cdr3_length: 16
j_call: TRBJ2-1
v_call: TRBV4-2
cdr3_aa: CASSQDGGGMNNEQFF

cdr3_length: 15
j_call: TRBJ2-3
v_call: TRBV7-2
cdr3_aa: CASGRRDLGTDTQYF

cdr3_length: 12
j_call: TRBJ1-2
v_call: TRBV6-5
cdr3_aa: CASRQQGSGYTF

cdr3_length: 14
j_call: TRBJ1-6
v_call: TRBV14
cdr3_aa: CASSQLVNTSPLHF

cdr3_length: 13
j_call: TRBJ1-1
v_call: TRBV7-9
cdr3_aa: CASRPSGGTEAFF

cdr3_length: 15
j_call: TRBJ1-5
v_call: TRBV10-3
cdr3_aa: CAISENRASNQPQHF

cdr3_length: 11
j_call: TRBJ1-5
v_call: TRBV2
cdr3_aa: CASSSNQPQHF

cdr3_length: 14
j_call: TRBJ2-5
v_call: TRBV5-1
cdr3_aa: CASSLVPTEETQYF

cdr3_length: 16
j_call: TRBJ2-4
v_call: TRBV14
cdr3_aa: CASSPGWGLGKNIQYF

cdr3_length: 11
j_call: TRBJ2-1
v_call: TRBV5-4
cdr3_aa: CASSRDYEQFF

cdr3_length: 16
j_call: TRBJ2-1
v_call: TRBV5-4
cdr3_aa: CASSLAKRGGLDEQFF

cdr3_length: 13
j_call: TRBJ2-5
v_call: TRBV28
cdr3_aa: CATARGQEETQYF

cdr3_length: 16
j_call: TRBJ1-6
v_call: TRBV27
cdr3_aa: CASSFYTGQKNSPLHF

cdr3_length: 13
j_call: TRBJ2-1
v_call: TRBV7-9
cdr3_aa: CASSLVGLYEQFF

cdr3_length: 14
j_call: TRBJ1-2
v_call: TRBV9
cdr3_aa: CASSLNYPVAGYTF

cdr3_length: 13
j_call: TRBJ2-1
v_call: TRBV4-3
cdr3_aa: CASSQELRNEQFF

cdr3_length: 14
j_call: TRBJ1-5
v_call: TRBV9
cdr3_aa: CASSDTRGQQPQHF

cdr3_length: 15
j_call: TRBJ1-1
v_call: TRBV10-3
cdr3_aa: CAISEETGGTTEAFF

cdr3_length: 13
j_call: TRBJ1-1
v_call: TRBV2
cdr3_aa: CASSFQGNTEAFF

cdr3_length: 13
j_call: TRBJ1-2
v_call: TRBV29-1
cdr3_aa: CSVHYDEYYGYTF

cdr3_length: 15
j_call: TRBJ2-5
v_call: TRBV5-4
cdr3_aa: CASAPGLAGKETQYF

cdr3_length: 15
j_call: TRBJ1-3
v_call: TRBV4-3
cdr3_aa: CASSLSSGSGNTIYF

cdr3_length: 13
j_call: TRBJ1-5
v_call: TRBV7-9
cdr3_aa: CASSRQGDQPQHF

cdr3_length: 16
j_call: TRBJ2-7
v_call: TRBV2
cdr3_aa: CASSPPGQRGAREQYF

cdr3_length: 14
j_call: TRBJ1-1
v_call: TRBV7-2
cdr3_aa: CASSFQGIDTEAFF

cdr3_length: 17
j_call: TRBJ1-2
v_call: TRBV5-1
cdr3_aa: CASSLGDREDSSYGYTF

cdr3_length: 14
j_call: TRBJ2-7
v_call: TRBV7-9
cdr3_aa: CASSPPGQGGAQYF

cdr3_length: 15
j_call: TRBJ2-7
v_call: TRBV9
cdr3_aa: CASSQSGGTSYEQYF

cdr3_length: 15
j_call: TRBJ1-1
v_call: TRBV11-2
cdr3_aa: CASSFTGTENTEAFF

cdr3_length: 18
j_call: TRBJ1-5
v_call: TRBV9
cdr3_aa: CASSVADRGTLEDQPQHF

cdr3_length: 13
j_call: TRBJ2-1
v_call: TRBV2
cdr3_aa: CASMYGPYNEQFF

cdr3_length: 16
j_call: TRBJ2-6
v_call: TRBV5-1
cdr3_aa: CASSSDRGLGANVLTF

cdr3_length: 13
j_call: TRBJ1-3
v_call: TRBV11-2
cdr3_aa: CASSLGGGNTIYF

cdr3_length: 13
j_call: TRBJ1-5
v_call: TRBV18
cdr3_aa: CASSPNGDQPQHF

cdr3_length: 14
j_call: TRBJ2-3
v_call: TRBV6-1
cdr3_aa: CASRQGGPTDTQYF

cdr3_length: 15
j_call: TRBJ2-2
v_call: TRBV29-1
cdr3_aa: CSVEDRLANTGELFF

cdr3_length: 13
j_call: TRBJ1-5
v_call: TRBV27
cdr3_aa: CASSLVVSQPQHF

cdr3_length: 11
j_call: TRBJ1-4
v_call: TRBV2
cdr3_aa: CASSEELKLFF

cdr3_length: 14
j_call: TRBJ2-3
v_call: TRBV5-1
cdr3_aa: CASSSSAGGYTQYF

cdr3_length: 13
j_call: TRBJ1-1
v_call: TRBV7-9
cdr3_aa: CASSARMDTEAFF

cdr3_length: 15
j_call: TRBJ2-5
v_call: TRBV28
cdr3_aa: CASSLYAQSGETQYF

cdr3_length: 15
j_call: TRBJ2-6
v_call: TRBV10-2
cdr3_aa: CASSGEVSGANVLTF

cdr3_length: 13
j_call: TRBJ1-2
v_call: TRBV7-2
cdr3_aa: CASSPQGSYGYTF

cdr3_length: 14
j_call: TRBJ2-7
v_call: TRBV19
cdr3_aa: CASSPPGQAYEQYF

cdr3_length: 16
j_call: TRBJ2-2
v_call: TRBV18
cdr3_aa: CASSPPGARNTGELFF

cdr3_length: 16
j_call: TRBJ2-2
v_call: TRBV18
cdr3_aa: CASSPLRAENTGELFF

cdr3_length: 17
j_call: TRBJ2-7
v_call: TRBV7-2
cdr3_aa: CASSLAHGTVGSYEQYF

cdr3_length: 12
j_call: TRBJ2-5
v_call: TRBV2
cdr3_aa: CASTARAETQYF

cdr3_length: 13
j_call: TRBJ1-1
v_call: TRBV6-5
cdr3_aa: CASRPPHNTEAFF

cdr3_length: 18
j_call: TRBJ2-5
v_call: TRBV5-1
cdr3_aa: CASSLGSSGGPYQETQYF

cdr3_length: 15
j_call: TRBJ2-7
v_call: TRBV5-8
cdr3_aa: CASSPRTGSSYEQYF

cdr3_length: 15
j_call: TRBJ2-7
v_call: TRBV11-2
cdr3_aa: CASSLEGGRSYEQYF

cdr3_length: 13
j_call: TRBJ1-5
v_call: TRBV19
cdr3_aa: CASSPGGYQPQHF

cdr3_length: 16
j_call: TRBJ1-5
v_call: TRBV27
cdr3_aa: CASSLSGGFSNQPQHF

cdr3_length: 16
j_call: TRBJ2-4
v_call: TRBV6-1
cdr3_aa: CASSEAYSLAKNIQYF